The entry below describes one T cell receptor (beta chain). Its antigen is still unknown. The J segment lost 3 bases and the V segment lost 5 bases, leaving 9 bases of the junction unmatched. The germline V gene encodes CDR1 SGHTA and CDR2 FQGNSA. CDR3 length: 15 amino acids. These data are taken from a study of T cell repertoires in cytomegalovirus infection. Across the whole study: Alongside well-studied HLA-B-restricted CMV epitopes, recently identified HLA-C-restricted CMV epitopes were also used. Shared public TCR beta signatures pointed to both CMV infection and a matching HLA type.

General study findings and limits: Summed frequency of shared TCR beta families picked out CMV carriers who also had the relevant HLA. Clonotypes of TCR beta that were HLA-C-restricted and CMV-specific dominated the ex vivo response.

One entry per CDR3 protein results from TCRdb running MiXCR on the reads. The data contain 640,000 or so distinct CDR3 sequences, around a third of them seen just once; the ten biggest clones take up around a sixth. The source is a human donor in good health (CMV status not recorded). Some clones in this sample may be carry-over from other donors' samples. This sample comprised cultured PBMCs, obtained from culture after CMV antigen stimulation. The chain combines TRBV7-2 with TRBJ2-7, with TRBD1 identical over 8 bases. CDR3 sequence: CASSRAGQGGYEQYF. The CDR3 DNA is TGTGCCAGCAGCCGAGCCGGACAGGGTGGCTACGAGCAGTACTTC.